Presented here are 4 T cell receptor beta chains from one specimen sequenced in a study of T cells in Graves' hyperthyroidism and ophthalmopathy. RNA transcripts were the template for amplifying TCR beta CDR3 regions. HTBI primers drove first-round RT-PCR of the TCR CDR3. TCRdb reprocessed the multiplex PCR reads with MiXCR, giving one entry per CDR3 protein. The data show under 350,000 distinct CDR3 sequences, 15% to 20% seen once. Sequenced material: blood. These receptors were taken from a woman in her fifties or sixties with Graves' hyperthyroidism.

In its sample, this clonotype was seen many times. This chain connects TRBV12-3 or TRBV12-4 to TRBJ2-1; unclear D gene. The CDR3 has 15 residues. The V and J ends lost 1 base and 2 bases respectively, with 9 bases between them. The CDR3 bases are TGTGCCAGCAGTTTAGGACTCTTCCCCTACAATGAGCAGTTCTTC. Encoded protein: CASSLGLFPYNEQFF.

DNA of the CDR3: TGTGCCAGCAGTGAACAGGGACAGGGCTGGTACGAGCAGTACGTC. This translates into CASSEQGQGWYEQYV. The chain combines TRBV6-1 with TRBJ2-7, with 9 nucleotides matching TRBD1. Losses at the gene ends were 2 bases for V and 4 bases for J; bases not matched to a gene: 6. This CDR3 has 15 residues. Germline assignment: CDR1 MNHNS and CDR2 SASEGT.

This clonotype was recorded at least ten times. V is TRBV20-1 and J is TRBJ2-1; D unresolved. The V gene lost 5 bases and the J gene lost 4 bases, with 9 bases spanning the gap. The CDR3 loop spans 12 amino acids. Germline assignment: CDR1 DFQATT and CDR2 SNEGSKA (reference sequence). CDR3 DNA sequence: TGCAGTGCTTCGGACGGGTACAATGAGCAGTTCTTC. Translated: CSASDGYNEQFF.

This clonotype was recorded at least ten times. V is TRBV3-1 and J is TRBJ2-7, with 10 bases identical to TRBD2. V gave up 2 bases and J gave up 5 bases; unmatched junction bases: 3. Looked up from germline, CDR1 is LGHDT and CDR2 is YNNKEL (reference sequence). The CDR3 loop spans 14 amino acids. CDR3: CASSQSSGSHEQYF. The CDR3 nucleotides read TGTGCCAGCAGCCAATCTAGCGGGAGTCACGAGCAGTACTTC.